These T cell receptor beta chains were read from a single sample in a study of neurological immune-mediated disorders. TCRdb re-called the 5' RACE reads through MiXCR, storing one row per CDR3 protein. The repertoire has 65,000 to 80,000 distinct CDR3 sequences, over 15% of them found once; the top ten carry 15%. Sequences were obtained from PBMCs. These receptors all stem from a woman in her thirties or forties in good health. Both conserved end residues are part of each CDR3. Each record gives: D gene, V gene, CDR3 length, J gene, clone size, CDR3 DNA, CDR3 protein. The D gene is left open where the match is weak. The size field is filled for only some rows; it gives once, few, many or a size class.

d_call: TRBD1; v_call: TRBV7-2; cdr3_length: 18; j_call: TRBJ1-2; clone_size: many; cdr3_nt: TGTGCCAGCAGCCGACTGCCGGGACAGGGCGTCCAAAACTATGGCTACACCTTC; cdr3_aa: CASSRLPGQGVQNYGYTF
d_call: .; v_call: TRBV9; cdr3_length: 15; j_call: TRBJ2-3; clone_size: many; cdr3_nt: TGTGCCAGCAGCGTAAGGGGGGCGAGCACAGATACGCAGTATTTT; cdr3_aa: CASSVRGASTDTQYF
d_call: TRBD2; v_call: TRBV6-5; cdr3_length: 16; j_call: TRBJ2-1; clone_size: many; cdr3_nt: TGTGCCAGCACTCCTCGCGGGGGGGCGGCCTACAATGAGCAGTTCTTC; cdr3_aa: CASTPRGGAAYNEQFF
d_call: .; v_call: TRBV6-5; cdr3_length: 13; j_call: TRBJ1-1; clone_size: many; cdr3_nt: TGTGCCAGCAGCCCTCGCAAGAACACTGAAGCTTTCTTT; cdr3_aa: CASSPRKNTEAFF
d_call: .; v_call: TRBV28; cdr3_length: 15; j_call: TRBJ2-1; clone_size: many; cdr3_nt: TGTGCCAGCCAATCGGGGGGCGACTCCTACAATGAGCAGTTCTTC; cdr3_aa: CASQSGGDSYNEQFF
d_call: TRBD1; v_call: TRBV6-5; cdr3_length: 14; j_call: TRBJ1-1; clone_size: many; cdr3_nt: TGTGCCAGCAGTTATGACAGGGTGAACACTGAAGCTTTCTTT; cdr3_aa: CASSYDRVNTEAFF
d_call: .; v_call: TRBV7-8; cdr3_length: 15; j_call: TRBJ2-5; clone_size: many; cdr3_nt: TGTGCCAGCAGCTTTTATCCGGGACTCCAAGAGACCCAGTACTTC; cdr3_aa: CASSFYPGLQETQYF
d_call: TRBD2; v_call: TRBV5-1; cdr3_length: 17; j_call: TRBJ2-5; clone_size: .; cdr3_nt: TGCGCCAGCAGCCCGGGAGGGCTAGCGGGGGGGCAGGAGACCCAGTACTTC; cdr3_aa: CASSPGGLAGGQETQYF
d_call: .; v_call: TRBV10-3; cdr3_length: 13; j_call: TRBJ1-2; clone_size: many; cdr3_nt: TGTGCCATCAGTGCGGGACCCGCCTATGGCTACACCTTC; cdr3_aa: CAISAGPAYGYTF
d_call: .; v_call: TRBV9; cdr3_length: 15; j_call: TRBJ2-3; clone_size: many; cdr3_nt: TGTGCCAGCAGCGTCCGGGACTCCCACACAGATACGCAGTATTTT; cdr3_aa: CASSVRDSHTDTQYF
d_call: .; v_call: TRBV4-2; cdr3_length: 15; j_call: TRBJ1-5; clone_size: many; cdr3_nt: TGTGCCAGCAGCCAAGGTCTCCTTAGCAATCAGCCCCAGCATTTT; cdr3_aa: CASSQGLLSNQPQHF
d_call: .; v_call: TRBV20-1; cdr3_length: 13; j_call: TRBJ2-7; clone_size: many; cdr3_nt: TGCAGTGTGGAGGCTGAGAGCTCCTACGAGCAGTACTTC; cdr3_aa: CSVEAESSYEQYF
d_call: .; v_call: TRBV6-5; cdr3_length: 15; j_call: TRBJ2-7; clone_size: many; cdr3_nt: TGTGCCAGCAGTTCCGTCGTTCTGGGGGCCTACGAGCAGTACTTC; cdr3_aa: CASSSVVLGAYEQYF
d_call: .; v_call: TRBV27; cdr3_length: 14; j_call: TRBJ2-7; clone_size: once; cdr3_nt: TGCGCCAGCAGTGATGCCCCGGGCCGGGGTGAGCAGTACTTC; cdr3_aa: CASSDAPGRGEQYF
d_call: TRBD2; v_call: TRBV6-4; cdr3_length: 16; j_call: TRBJ2-1; clone_size: many; cdr3_nt: TGTGCCAGCAGTGACTCAGCCAGCGGGGGGATGAGTGAGCAGTTCTTC; cdr3_aa: CASSDSASGGMSEQFF
d_call: .; v_call: TRBV29-1; cdr3_length: 12; j_call: TRBJ2-3; clone_size: many; cdr3_nt: TGCAGCGTCCACAGGTCTGGGGATACGCAGTATTTT; cdr3_aa: CSVHRSGDTQYF
d_call: .; v_call: TRBV7-9; cdr3_length: 14; j_call: TRBJ2-5; clone_size: many; cdr3_nt: TGTGCCAGCAGCCCCGACTTGTACCAAGAGACCCAGTACTTC; cdr3_aa: CASSPDLYQETQYF
d_call: .; v_call: TRBV5-5; cdr3_length: 15; j_call: TRBJ1-1; clone_size: many; cdr3_nt: TGTGCCAGCAGCCCGAGGACGGTCACCCATGCCGGAGCTTTCTTT; cdr3_aa: CASSPRTVTHAGAFF
d_call: TRBD1; v_call: TRBV5-1; cdr3_length: 15; j_call: TRBJ1-2; clone_size: many; cdr3_nt: TGCGCCAGCAGCCGAGGACAGGGGCCCAATCGTGGCTACACCTTC; cdr3_aa: CASSRGQGPNRGYTF
d_call: TRBD1; v_call: TRBV7-2; cdr3_length: 14; j_call: TRBJ2-7; clone_size: many; cdr3_nt: TGTGCCAGCAGCCGGGCCGCGACAGGGAACGAGCAGTACTTC; cdr3_aa: CASSRAATGNEQYF
d_call: .; v_call: TRBV6-5; cdr3_length: 18; j_call: TRBJ2-5; clone_size: many; cdr3_nt: TGTGCCAGCAGTTACTCGGGGCCAGGATCCGGGGGTCAAGAGACCCAGTACTTC; cdr3_aa: CASSYSGPGSGGQETQYF
d_call: .; v_call: TRBV5-1; cdr3_length: 15; j_call: TRBJ1-1; clone_size: many; cdr3_nt: TGCGCCAGCAGTCCTGGGACATTCATGAACACTGAAGCTTTCTTT; cdr3_aa: CASSPGTFMNTEAFF
d_call: TRBD2; v_call: TRBV10-2; cdr3_length: 19; j_call: TRBJ2-4; clone_size: many; cdr3_nt: TGCGCCAGCAGAGGTACCGGGACTAGCGGGGGGGCGGCCAAAAACATTCAGTACTTC; cdr3_aa: CASRGTGTSGGAAKNIQYF
d_call: .; v_call: TRBV6-2/TRBV6-3; cdr3_length: 13; j_call: TRBJ2-2; clone_size: few; cdr3_nt: TGTGCCAGCACCCCAGACCCAATTGGGGAGCTGTTTTTT; cdr3_aa: CASTPDPIGELFF
d_call: TRBD1; v_call: TRBV6-2/TRBV6-3; cdr3_length: 14; j_call: TRBJ1-1; clone_size: many; cdr3_nt: TGTGCCAGCAGTTGGAGCGGACAGGGGGCCTTAAGCGGCTTT; cdr3_aa: CASSWSGQGALSGF
d_call: .; v_call: TRBV4-1; cdr3_length: 18; j_call: TRBJ1-1; clone_size: many; cdr3_nt: TGCGCCAGCAGCCCCTACTTACAGACGGAGGGAGCGGTCACTGAAGCTTTCTTT; cdr3_aa: CASSPYLQTEGAVTEAFF
d_call: .; v_call: TRBV7-2; cdr3_length: 15; j_call: TRBJ2-5; clone_size: many; cdr3_nt: TGTGCCAGCAGCTTAGCTGGGACACACGAAGAGACCCAGTACTTC; cdr3_aa: CASSLAGTHEETQYF
d_call: .; v_call: TRBV4-1; cdr3_length: 18; j_call: TRBJ1-4; clone_size: many; cdr3_nt: TGCGCCAGCAGCCCCGTCGCCCGGTCAGGGTACGGGAGAGAAAAACTGTTTTTT; cdr3_aa: CASSPVARSGYGREKLFF
d_call: .; v_call: TRBV28; cdr3_length: 14; j_call: TRBJ1-2; clone_size: many; cdr3_nt: TGTGCCAGCAGTTTACTCCGGCAGTTTAGAGGGTACACCTTC; cdr3_aa: CASSLLRQFRGYTF
d_call: TRBD1; v_call: TRBV7-2; cdr3_length: 16; j_call: TRBJ1-5; clone_size: .; cdr3_nt: TGTGCCAGCAGTCGACCGGGACAGGGAGTCGATCAGACCCAACATTTT; cdr3_aa: CASSRPGQGVDQTQHF
d_call: TRBD1; v_call: TRBV10-3; cdr3_length: 14; j_call: TRBJ2-5; clone_size: .; cdr3_nt: TGTGCCATCAGTGGACAGGGGGACCAAGAGACCCAGTACTTC; cdr3_aa: CAISGQGDQETQYF
d_call: .; v_call: TRBV12-3/TRBV12-4; cdr3_length: 15; j_call: TRBJ1-2; clone_size: many; cdr3_nt: TGTGCCAGCAGTTTAGACTGGGGGCCCTACGGTGGCTACACCTTC; cdr3_aa: CASSLDWGPYGGYTF
d_call: .; v_call: TRBV12-3/TRBV12-4; cdr3_length: 13; j_call: TRBJ1-1; clone_size: many; cdr3_nt: TGTGCCAGCAGTTTCGGCCAGGACCTCGAAGCTTTCTTT; cdr3_aa: CASSFGQDLEAFF
d_call: .; v_call: TRBV29-1; cdr3_length: 13; j_call: TRBJ2-1; clone_size: many; cdr3_nt: TGCAGCGTTGGGGGGGCCTCCTCCAATGAGCAGTTCTTC; cdr3_aa: CSVGGASSNEQFF
d_call: .; v_call: TRBV12-3/TRBV12-4; cdr3_length: 15; j_call: TRBJ1-1; clone_size: many; cdr3_nt: TGTGCCAGCAGCTTGGCCGGAGGGACGAACACTGAAGCTTTCTTT; cdr3_aa: CASSLAGGTNTEAFF
d_call: .; v_call: TRBV2; cdr3_length: 15; j_call: TRBJ2-1; clone_size: many; cdr3_nt: TGTGCCAGCAGTGAAGCAAACAGGGATACGAATGAGCAGTTCTTC; cdr3_aa: CASSEANRDTNEQFF
d_call: .; v_call: TRBV20-1; cdr3_length: 14; j_call: TRBJ2-3; clone_size: many; cdr3_nt: TGCAGTGCCCTTCCCCCAACTAGTTCCGATACGCAGTATTTT; cdr3_aa: CSALPPTSSDTQYF
d_call: .; v_call: TRBV7-8; cdr3_length: 14; j_call: TRBJ2-7; clone_size: many; cdr3_nt: TGTGCCAGCAGCCCTGGCGCAGAAGGGTACGAGCAGTACTTC; cdr3_aa: CASSPGAEGYEQYF
d_call: .; v_call: TRBV25-1; cdr3_length: 13; j_call: TRBJ2-1; clone_size: many; cdr3_nt: TGTGCCAGCAGTGACGGGAGCTACAATGAGCAGTTCTTC; cdr3_aa: CASSDGSYNEQFF
d_call: .; v_call: TRBV6-1; cdr3_length: 12; j_call: TRBJ2-3; clone_size: .; cdr3_nt: TGTGCCAGCACCGGGGGCAGGGATACGCAGTATTTT; cdr3_aa: CASTGGRDTQYF
d_call: .; v_call: TRBV4-2; cdr3_length: 15; j_call: TRBJ2-7; clone_size: few; cdr3_nt: TGTGCCAGCAGTCAGAGGGCTAGCAACTCCTACGAGCAGTACTTC; cdr3_aa: CASSQRASNSYEQYF
d_call: .; v_call: TRBV6-2/TRBV6-3; cdr3_length: 13; j_call: TRBJ1-1; clone_size: many; cdr3_nt: TGTGCCAGCAGCAGGGTCCAACAGACTGAAGCTTTCTTT; cdr3_aa: CASSRVQQTEAFF
d_call: TRBD1; v_call: TRBV5-1; cdr3_length: 17; j_call: TRBJ2-1; clone_size: many; cdr3_nt: TGCGCCAGCAGCTTGGCAGCGAGGCCAGGGGGCGATTTTGAGCAGTTCTTC; cdr3_aa: CASSLAARPGGDFEQFF
d_call: TRBD2; v_call: TRBV7-3; cdr3_length: 15; j_call: TRBJ2-1; clone_size: many; cdr3_nt: TGTGCCAGCAGCCCGGGACTAGGGGGGGTCAATGAGCAGTTCTTC; cdr3_aa: CASSPGLGGVNEQFF
d_call: TRBD1; v_call: TRBV12-3/TRBV12-4; cdr3_length: 13; j_call: TRBJ1-2; clone_size: many; cdr3_nt: TGTGCCAGCAGTCCCCGGACAGGGGAAGGCTACACCTTC; cdr3_aa: CASSPRTGEGYTF
d_call: .; v_call: TRBV20-1; cdr3_length: 13; j_call: TRBJ1-5; clone_size: .; cdr3_nt: TGCAGTGCCCTCGGGGGGGGCAATCAGCCCCAGCATTTT; cdr3_aa: CSALGGGNQPQHF
d_call: TRBD1; v_call: TRBV5-1; cdr3_length: 14; j_call: TRBJ1-1; clone_size: few; cdr3_nt: TGCGCCAGCAGCCCTGGACAGGGGGGGGGTGAAGCTTTCTTT; cdr3_aa: CASSPGQGGGEAFF
d_call: .; v_call: TRBV20-1; cdr3_length: 12; j_call: TRBJ2-7; clone_size: many; cdr3_nt: TGCAGTGCTAGTCCTGGGAGCGGGCAGCAGTACTTC; cdr3_aa: CSASPGSGQQYF
d_call: TRBD1; v_call: TRBV12-3/TRBV12-4; cdr3_length: 16; j_call: TRBJ1-1; clone_size: many; cdr3_nt: TGTGCCAGCAGTCGGGGGACAGGGGGCCCCGGTACTGAAGCTTTCTTT; cdr3_aa: CASSRGTGGPGTEAFF
d_call: TRBD2; v_call: TRBV5-1; cdr3_length: 17; j_call: TRBJ2-3; clone_size: many; cdr3_nt: TGCGCCAGCAGCTTGGGCCTGACTAGCGGAGGCACAGATACGCAGTATTTT; cdr3_aa: CASSLGLTSGGTDTQYF
d_call: .; v_call: TRBV2; cdr3_length: 13; j_call: TRBJ2-4; clone_size: many; cdr3_nt: TGTGCCAGCAGTGAATCCCAGGAACACATTCAGTACTTC; cdr3_aa: CASSESQEHIQYF
d_call: .; v_call: TRBV3-1; cdr3_length: 16; j_call: TRBJ2-1; clone_size: .; cdr3_nt: TGTGCCAGCAGCCAAGATTGGGGACTGGGCTACAATGAGCAGTTCTTC; cdr3_aa: CASSQDWGLGYNEQFF
d_call: .; v_call: TRBV21-1; cdr3_length: 16; j_call: TRBJ1-2; clone_size: .; cdr3_nt: TGTGCCAGCCCCGGGACAGGCCGCCCAATTAACTATGGCTACACCTTC; cdr3_aa: CASPGTGRPINYGYTF
d_call: TRBD2; v_call: TRBV12-3/TRBV12-4; cdr3_length: 16; j_call: TRBJ2-3; clone_size: many; cdr3_nt: TGTGCCAGCAGTTTCGGAGCGGGGGGTGTCGCAGATACGCAGTATTTT; cdr3_aa: CASSFGAGGVADTQYF
d_call: .; v_call: TRBV10-3; cdr3_length: 11; j_call: TRBJ2-5; clone_size: many; cdr3_nt: TGTGCCATCAGGAAGCAAGAGACCCAGTACTTC; cdr3_aa: CAIRKQETQYF
d_call: .; v_call: TRBV5-1; cdr3_length: 12; j_call: TRBJ1-1; clone_size: .; cdr3_nt: TGCGCCAGCAGCTTGGAACGGGGGAAAGCTTTCTTT; cdr3_aa: CASSLERGKAFF
d_call: .; v_call: TRBV12-3/TRBV12-4; cdr3_length: 15; j_call: TRBJ1-4; clone_size: many; cdr3_nt: TGTGCCAGCAGTTTGTCTGGACGGTATAATGAAAAACTGTTTTTT; cdr3_aa: CASSLSGRYNEKLFF
d_call: .; v_call: TRBV4-1; cdr3_length: 15; j_call: TRBJ2-1; clone_size: many; cdr3_nt: TGCGCCAGCAGCCAAGGGTACTCCCGCTACAATGAGCAGTTCTTC; cdr3_aa: CASSQGYSRYNEQFF
d_call: .; v_call: TRBV20-1; cdr3_length: 13; j_call: TRBJ2-3; clone_size: many; cdr3_nt: TGCAGTGCTACAGGACAGACCACAGATACGCAGTATTTT; cdr3_aa: CSATGQTTDTQYF
d_call: .; v_call: TRBV10-3; cdr3_length: 13; j_call: TRBJ1-1; clone_size: few; cdr3_nt: TGTGCCACCCGGGACGGGGCAAACACTGAAGCTTTCTTT; cdr3_aa: CATRDGANTEAFF